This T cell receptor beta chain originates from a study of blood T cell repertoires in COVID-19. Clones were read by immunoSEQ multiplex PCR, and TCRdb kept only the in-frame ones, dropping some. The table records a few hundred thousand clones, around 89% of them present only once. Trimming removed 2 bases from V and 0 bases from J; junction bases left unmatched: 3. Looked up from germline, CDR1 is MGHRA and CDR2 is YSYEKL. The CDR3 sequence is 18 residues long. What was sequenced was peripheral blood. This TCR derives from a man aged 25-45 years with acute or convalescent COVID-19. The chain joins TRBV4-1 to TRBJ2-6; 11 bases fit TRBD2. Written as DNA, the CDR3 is TGCGCCAGCAGCCAACCCGGGACTAGCGGCTCTGGGGCCAACGTCCTGACTTTC. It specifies CASSQPGTSGSGANVLTF.